The 10 T cell receptor beta chains below all came from one sample that was sequenced in a study of control samples from healthy donors and cancer patients. Profiled with immunoSEQ multiplex PCR; TCRdb holds only in-frame clones, not every one. The sample shows approximately 170,000 clones, roughly 88% of them seen only once. The sample consisted of blood. Receptor source: a woman aged 30 to 39 in good health.

The rearrangement joins TRBV6-5 to TRBJ2-3, with unresolved D. CDR1 and CDR2 from the germline V gene are MNHEY and SVGAGI. The CDR3 has 12 amino acids. The ends were cut back, 4 bases at V and 2 bases at J, with 4 bases in the middle. The CDR3 here is CASSSATDTQYF. Here the CDR3 DNA reads TGTGCCAGCAGTTCCGCCACAGATACGCAGTATTTT.

This chain uses TRBV3-1 (or the pseudogene TRBV3-2) with TRBJ2-1, with TRBD2 matching over 10 bases. CDR3 size: 17 residues. The ends lost 7 bases at V and 2 bases at J; junction bases unmatched: 11. Germline assignment: CDR1 LGHDT and CDR2 YNNKEL (reference sequence). The CDR3 sequence is CASTPRASGGAYNEQFF. CDR3 nucleotides: TGTGCCAGCACCCCGAGGGCTAGCGGGGGCGCCTACAATGAGCAGTTCTTC.

The CDR3 here is CASSKLAGAGNEQFF. CDR3 bases: TGTGCCAGCAGTAAACTAGCGGGGGCGGGGAATGAGCAGTTCTTC. J is TRBJ2-1 and V is TRBV2; 11 bases agree with TRBD2. Germline CDR1 is SNHLY and CDR2 is FYNNEI. V shed 5 bases and J 7 bases; nucleotides not matched to a gene: 7. The CDR3 is 15 amino acids.

V gene TRBV5-3 combines with J gene TRBJ2-1; TRBD2 is a possible D gene (6 bases). TRBV5-3 carries the ORF label, with uncertain function. V was cut by 3 bases and J by 9 bases, with 22 bases left in between. This CDR3 region has 16 residues. CDR3 sequence: CARSWTGDSGGSEQFF. CDR3 DNA: TGTGCCAGAAGCTGGACGGGAGATTCCGGTGGCAGTGAGCAGTTCTTC.

This chain uses TRBV5-6 with TRBJ2-1; D not resolved. Trimming removed 0 bases at V and 8 bases at J, with 12 bases between. This CDR3 is 14 amino acids long. The germline gives CDR1 SGHDT, CDR2 YYEEEE. The CDR3 region is CASSLDLGFDEQFF. The CDR3 region has the DNA TGTGCCAGCAGCTTGGATCTAGGTTTTGATGAGCAGTTCTTC.

The chain is built from TRBV7-9 and TRBJ2-1; D is unresolved. CDR3 length: 12 residues. Between the trimmed V and J ends, which lost 2 bases and 4 bases, there was a span of 3 bases. CDR1 SEHNR and CDR2 FQNEAQ come from the germline V gene (reference sequence). CDR3 loop: CASSLQYNEQFF. As DNA, the CDR3 is TGTGCCAGCAGCTTACAGTACAATGAGCAGTTCTTC.

The chain combines TRBV30 with TRBJ2-5; D gene unclear. V gave up 0 bases and J gave up 4 bases, with 12 bases separating them. The CDR3 is 14 residues long. Germline V CDR1 and CDR2: GTSNPN, SVGIG (reference sequence). The CDR3 sequence is CAWSVVVGGETQYF. For the CDR3, the DNA is TGTGCCTGGAGTGTCGTGGTGGGTGGAGAGACCCAGTACTTC.

The gene calls are TRBV6-5 and TRBJ1-2; a possible D gene is TRBD1 (5 bases). V was trimmed by 8 bases and J by 0 bases, leaving 13 bases between them. Looked up from germline, CDR1 is MNHEY and CDR2 is SVGAGI. This CDR3 spans 14 amino acids. The CDR3, as DNA: TGTGCCAGCGACCGGGCAGGGACTAACTATGGCTACACCTTC. The encoded protein is CASDRAGTNYGYTF.

The genes are TRBV11-2 and TRBJ2-1; D not certain. The CDR3 spans 14 residues. The germline V gene encodes CDR1 SGHAT and CDR2 FQNNGV. The V gene lost 0 bases and the J gene lost 12 bases, with 15 bases spanning the gap. Here the CDR3 reads CASSLDSQYRPQFF. DNA for the CDR3: TGTGCCAGCAGCTTAGATTCCCAGTACCGTCCGCAGTTCTTC.

J is TRBJ1-3 and V is TRBV9; 9 bases map to TRBD1. The CDR3 runs 17 residues. Germline V gene lookup returns CDR1 SGDLS and CDR2 YYNGEE. The V gene end was trimmed by 4 bases and the J gene end by 1 base; junction bases not matched to a gene: 9. This chain's CDR3 is CASSFLPGQGSGNTIYF. The CDR3, as DNA: TGTGCCAGCAGCTTCCTCCCGGGACAGGGATCTGGAAACACCATATATTTT. Variable domain in full (rest from reference TRBV9 and TRBJ1-3): DSGVTQTPKHLITATGQRVTLRCSPRSGDLSVYWYQQSLDQGLQFLIQYYNGEERAKGNILERFSAQQFPDLHSELNLSSLELGDSALYFCASSFLPGQGSGNTIYFGEGSWLTVV.